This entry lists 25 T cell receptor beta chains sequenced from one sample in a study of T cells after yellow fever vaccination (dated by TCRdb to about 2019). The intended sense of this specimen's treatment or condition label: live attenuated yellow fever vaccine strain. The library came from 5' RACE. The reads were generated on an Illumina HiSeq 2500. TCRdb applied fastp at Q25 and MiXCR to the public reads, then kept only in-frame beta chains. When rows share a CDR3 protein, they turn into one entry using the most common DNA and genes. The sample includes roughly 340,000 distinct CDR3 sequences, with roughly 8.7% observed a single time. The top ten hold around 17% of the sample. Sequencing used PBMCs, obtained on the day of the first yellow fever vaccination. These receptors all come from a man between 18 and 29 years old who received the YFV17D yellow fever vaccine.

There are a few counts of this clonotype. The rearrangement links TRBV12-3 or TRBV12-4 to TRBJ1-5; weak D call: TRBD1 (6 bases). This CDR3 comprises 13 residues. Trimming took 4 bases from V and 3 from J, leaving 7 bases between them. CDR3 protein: CASSWDNNQPQHF. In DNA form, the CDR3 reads TGTGCCAGCAGTTGGGACAACAATCAGCCCCAGCATTTT.

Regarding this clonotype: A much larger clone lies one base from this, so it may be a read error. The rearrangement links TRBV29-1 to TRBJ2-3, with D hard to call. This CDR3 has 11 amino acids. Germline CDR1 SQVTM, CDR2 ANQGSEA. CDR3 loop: CSGLRRDMQYF. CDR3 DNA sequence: TGCAGCGGGCTGCGTAGGGATATGCAGTATTTT.

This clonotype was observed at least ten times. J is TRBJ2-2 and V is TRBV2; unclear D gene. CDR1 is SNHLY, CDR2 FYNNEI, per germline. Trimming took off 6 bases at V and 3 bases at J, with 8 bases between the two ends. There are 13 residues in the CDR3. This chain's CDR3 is CASSVDYTGELFF. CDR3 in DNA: TGTGCCAGCAGCGTTGATTACACCGGGGAGCTGTTTTTT.

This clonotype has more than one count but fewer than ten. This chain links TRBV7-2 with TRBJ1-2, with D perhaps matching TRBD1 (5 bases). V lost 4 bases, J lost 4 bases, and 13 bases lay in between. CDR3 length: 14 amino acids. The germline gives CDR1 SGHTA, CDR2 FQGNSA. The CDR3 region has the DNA TGTGCCAGCAGCTCCGGGGGTATTTTCTATGGCTACACCTTC. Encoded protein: CASSSGGIFYGYTF.

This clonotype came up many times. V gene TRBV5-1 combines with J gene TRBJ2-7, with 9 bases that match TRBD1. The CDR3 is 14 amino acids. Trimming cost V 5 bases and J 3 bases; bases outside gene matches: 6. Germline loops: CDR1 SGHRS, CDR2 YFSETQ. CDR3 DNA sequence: TGCGCCAGCAGTCCACAGGGGGCCGACTACGAGCAGTACTTC. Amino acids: CASSPQGADYEQYF.

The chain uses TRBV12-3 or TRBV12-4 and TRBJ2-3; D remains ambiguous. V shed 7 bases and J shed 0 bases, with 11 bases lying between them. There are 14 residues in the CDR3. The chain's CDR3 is CASTLRVSTDTQYF. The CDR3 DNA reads TGTGCCAGCACCCTCCGTGTGAGCACAGATACGCAGTATTTT.

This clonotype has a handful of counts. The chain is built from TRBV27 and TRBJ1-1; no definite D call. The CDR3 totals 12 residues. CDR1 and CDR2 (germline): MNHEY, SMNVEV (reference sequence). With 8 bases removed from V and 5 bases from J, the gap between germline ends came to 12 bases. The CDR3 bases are TGTGCCAGCTCCTTGATGGGGACTGAAGCTTTCTTT. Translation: CASSLMGTEAFF.

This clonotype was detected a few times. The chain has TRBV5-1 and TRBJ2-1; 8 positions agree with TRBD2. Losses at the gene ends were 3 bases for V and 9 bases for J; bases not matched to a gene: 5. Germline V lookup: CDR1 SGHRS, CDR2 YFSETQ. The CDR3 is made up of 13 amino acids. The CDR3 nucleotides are TGCGCCAGCAGCTCCTTAGGGACTAGTGAGCAGTTCTTC. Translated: CASSSLGTSEQFF.

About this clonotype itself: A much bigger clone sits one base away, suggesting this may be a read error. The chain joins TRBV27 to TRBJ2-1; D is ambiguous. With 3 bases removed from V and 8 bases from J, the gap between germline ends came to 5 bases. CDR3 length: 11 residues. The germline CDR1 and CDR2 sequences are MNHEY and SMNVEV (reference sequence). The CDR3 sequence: CASSFADEQFF. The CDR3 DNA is TGTGCCAGCAGTTTCGCAGATGAGCAGTTCTTC.

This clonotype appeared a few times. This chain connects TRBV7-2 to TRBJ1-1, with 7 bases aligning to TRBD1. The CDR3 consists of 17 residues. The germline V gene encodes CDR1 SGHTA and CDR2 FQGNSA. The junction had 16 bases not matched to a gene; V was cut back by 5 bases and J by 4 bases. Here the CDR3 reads CASSPNLSGRGGTEAFF. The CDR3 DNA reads TGTGCCAGCAGCCCGAATCTATCGGGCAGGGGGGGCACTGAAGCTTTCTTT.

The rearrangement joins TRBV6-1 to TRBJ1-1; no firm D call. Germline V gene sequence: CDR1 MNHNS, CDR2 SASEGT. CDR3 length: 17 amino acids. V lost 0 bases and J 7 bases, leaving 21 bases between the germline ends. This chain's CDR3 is CASSEALRRSEAVEAFF. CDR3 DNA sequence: TGTGCCAGCAGTGAAGCGCTTCGGAGGTCAGAAGCGGTTGAAGCTTTCTTT.

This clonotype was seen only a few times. The CDR3 sequence is CAISDWTGSGQKAFF. CDR3 bases: TGTGCCATCAGTGATTGGACAGGGTCGGGACAAAAAGCTTTCTTT. V gene TRBV10-3 combines with J gene TRBJ1-1; 8 bases match TRBD1. Trimming cost V 3 bases and J 9 bases; bases outside gene matches: 12. The CDR3 contains 15 residues. Germline V lookup: CDR1 ENHRY, CDR2 SYGVKD.

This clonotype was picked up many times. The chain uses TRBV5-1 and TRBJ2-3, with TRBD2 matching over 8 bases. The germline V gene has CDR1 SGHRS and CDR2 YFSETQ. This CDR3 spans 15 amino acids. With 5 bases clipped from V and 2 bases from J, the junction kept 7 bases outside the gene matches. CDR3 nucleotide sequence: TGCGCCAGCAGAGGGGCAGCGGGGGACACAGATACGCAGTATTTT. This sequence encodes CASRGAAGDTDTQYF.

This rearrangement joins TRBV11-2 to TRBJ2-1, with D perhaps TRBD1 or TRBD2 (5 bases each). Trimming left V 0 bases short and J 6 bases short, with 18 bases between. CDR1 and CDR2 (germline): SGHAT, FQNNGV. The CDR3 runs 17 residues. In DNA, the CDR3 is TGTGCCAGCAGCTTAGATTTAACCGGGGCCTGGGGCAATGAGCAGTTCTTC. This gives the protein CASSLDLTGAWGNEQFF.

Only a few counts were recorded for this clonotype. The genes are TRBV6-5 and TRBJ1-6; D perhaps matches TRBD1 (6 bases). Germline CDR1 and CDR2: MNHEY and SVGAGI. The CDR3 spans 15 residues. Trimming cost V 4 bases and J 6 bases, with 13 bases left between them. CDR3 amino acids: CASSFYRGSNSPLHF. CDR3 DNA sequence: TGTGCCAGCAGTTTTTATAGGGGGAGTAATTCACCCCTCCACTTT.

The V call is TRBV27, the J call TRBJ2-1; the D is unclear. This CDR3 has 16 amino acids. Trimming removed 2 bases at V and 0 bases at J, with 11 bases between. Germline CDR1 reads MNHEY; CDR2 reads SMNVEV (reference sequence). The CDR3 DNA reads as TGTGCCAGCAGTTTACAGGCGATCTCCTCCTACAATGAGCAGTTCTTC. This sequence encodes CASSLQAISSYNEQFF.

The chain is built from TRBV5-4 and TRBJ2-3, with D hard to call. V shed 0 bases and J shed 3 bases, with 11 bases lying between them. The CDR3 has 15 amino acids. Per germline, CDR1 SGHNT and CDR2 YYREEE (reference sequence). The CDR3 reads CASSLGPAQTDTQYF. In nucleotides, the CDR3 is TGTGCCAGCAGCTTGGGGCCAGCGCAGACAGATACGCAGTATTTT.

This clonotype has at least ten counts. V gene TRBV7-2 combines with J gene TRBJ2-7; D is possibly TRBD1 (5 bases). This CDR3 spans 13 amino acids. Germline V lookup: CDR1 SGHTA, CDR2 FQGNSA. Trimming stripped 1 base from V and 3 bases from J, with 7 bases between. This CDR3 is CASSLGGVYEQYF. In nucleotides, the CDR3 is TGTGCCAGCAGCTTAGGGGGCGTCTACGAGCAGTACTTC.

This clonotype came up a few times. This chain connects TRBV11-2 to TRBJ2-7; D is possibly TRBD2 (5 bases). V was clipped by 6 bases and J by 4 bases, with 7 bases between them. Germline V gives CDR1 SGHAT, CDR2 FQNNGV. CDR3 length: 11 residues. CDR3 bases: TGTGCCAGCAGTGGCGGGTACGAGCAGTACGTC. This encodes CASSGGYEQYV.

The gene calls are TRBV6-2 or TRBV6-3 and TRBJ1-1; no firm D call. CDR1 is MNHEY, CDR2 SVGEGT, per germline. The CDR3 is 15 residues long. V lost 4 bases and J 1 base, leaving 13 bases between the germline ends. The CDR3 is CASSWQWAKNTEAFF. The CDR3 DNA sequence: TGTGCCAGCAGTTGGCAGTGGGCTAAGAACACTGAAGCTTTCTTT.

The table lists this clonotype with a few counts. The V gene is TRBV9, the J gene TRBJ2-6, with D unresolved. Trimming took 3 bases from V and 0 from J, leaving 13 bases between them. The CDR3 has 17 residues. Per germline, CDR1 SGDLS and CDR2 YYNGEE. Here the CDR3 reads CASSARRTSSGANVLTF. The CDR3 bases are TGTGCCAGCAGCGCCCGCCGGACCTCCTCTGGGGCCAACGTCCTGACTTTC.

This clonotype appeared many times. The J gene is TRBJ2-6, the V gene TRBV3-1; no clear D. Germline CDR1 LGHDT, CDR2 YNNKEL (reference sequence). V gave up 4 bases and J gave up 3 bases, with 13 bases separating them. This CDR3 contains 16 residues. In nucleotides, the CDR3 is TGTGCCAGCAGCCCTAGGGTGGGCAGTGGGGCCAACGTCCTGACTTTC. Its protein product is CASSPRVGSGANVLTF.

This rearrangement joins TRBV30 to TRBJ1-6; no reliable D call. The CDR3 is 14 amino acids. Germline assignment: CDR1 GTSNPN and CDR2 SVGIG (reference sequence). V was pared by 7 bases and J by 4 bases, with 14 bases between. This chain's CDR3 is CAFGGFEYNSPLHF. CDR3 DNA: TGTGCCTTCGGCGGGTTTGAGTATAATTCACCCCTCCACTTT.

The chain's CDR3 is CASSSLKTGGGSPLHF. The CDR3 DNA is TGCGCCAGCAGCTCGCTTAAGACAGGGGGCGGTTCACCCCTCCACTTT. The chain combines TRBV5-1 with TRBJ1-6; 10 nucleotides match TRBD1. CDR1 is SGHRS, CDR2 YFSETQ, per germline. This CDR3 region has 16 residues. V lost 3 bases and J lost 9; bases outside the gene matches: 9.

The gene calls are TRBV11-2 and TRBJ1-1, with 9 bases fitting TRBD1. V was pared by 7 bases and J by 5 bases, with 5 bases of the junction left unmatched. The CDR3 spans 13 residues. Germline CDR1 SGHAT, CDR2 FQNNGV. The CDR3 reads CASNHRGLTEAFF. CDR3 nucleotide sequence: TGTGCCAGCAACCACAGGGGGCTTACTGAAGCTTTCTTT.